This entry lists 18 T cell receptor beta chains sequenced from one sample in a study of T cell changes during pregnancy in multiple sclerosis. Data came from immunoSEQ multiplex PCR; TCRdb stores just in-frame clones and leaves some out. The data show over 40,000 clones, 85% to 90% seen once. The input for sequencing was peripheral blood, taken in the second trimester of pregnancy. These receptors were obtained from a female donor in good health, enrolled as a control in a pregnancy study.

The chain links TRBV30 to TRBJ2-3, with 7 bases identical to TRBD2. The germline V gene encodes CDR1 GTSNPN and CDR2 SVGIG (reference sequence). CDR3 size: 10 residues. CDR3 sequence reads: CATGGNTQYF. CDR3 bases: TGTGCGACGGGAGGAAATACGCAGTATTTT. Full variable domain (outside the CDR3, taken from reference TRBV30 and TRBJ2-3): SQTIHQWPATLVQPVGSPLSLECTVEGTSNPNLYWYRQAAGRGLQLLFYSVGIGQISSEVPQNLSASRPQDRQFILSSKKLLLSDSGFYLCATGGNTQYFGPGTRLTVL.

CDR3 sequence reads: CAWSLGAGQFF. CDR3 nucleotides: TGTGCCTGGAGCCTGGGGGCGGGGCAGTTCTTC. The chain is built from TRBV30 and TRBJ2-1, with a possible D match to TRBD1 (6 bases). This CDR3 region has 11 residues. The V gene's germline CDR1 is GTSNPN and CDR2 SVGIG (reference sequence). Trimming shortened V by 3 bases and J by 12 bases, and 12 bases separated the two germline ends.

The gene calls are TRBV7-2 and TRBJ1-1; D is unresolved. This CDR3 is 13 amino acids long. Germline CDR1 SGHTA, CDR2 FQGNSA. The V end was cut by 1 base, the J end by 4 bases, with 7 bases between. The CDR3 DNA follows: TGTGCCAGCAGCTTAGGGACTTCCACTGAAGCTTTCTTT. The encoded protein is CASSLGTSTEAFF.

The rearrangement joins TRBV6-1 to TRBJ2-2, with D possibly matching TRBD1 (6 bases). CDR1 is MNHNS and CDR2 is SASEGT in the germline V gene. The germline V and J ends were trimmed by 11 bases and 5 bases, with 18 bases remaining between them. This CDR3 contains 14 residues. CDR3 nucleotide sequence: TGTGCCGGCGTGCAGGGGCGAGGTACCGGGGAGCTGTTTTTT. It translates to CAGVQGRGTGELFF.

The chain couples TRBV5-4 to TRBJ2-7; TRBD2 matches at 10 bases. After removal of 0 bases from V and 4 bases from J, the junction contained 4 bases not matched to a gene. CDR3 length: 15 amino acids. Germline lookup yields CDR1 SGHNT and CDR2 YYREEE (reference sequence). The CDR3 DNA follows: TGTGCCAGCAGCTTGGATCCAGCGGGAGGGTACGAGCAGTACTTC. This gives the protein CASSLDPAGGYEQYF.

The table lists this clone with a count of one. The V call is TRBV9, the J call TRBJ2-5; 7 bases are shared with TRBD2. Losses at the gene ends were 0 bases for V and 2 bases for J; bases not matched to a gene: 7. Germline V gene lookup returns CDR1 SGDLS and CDR2 YYNGEE. The CDR3 has 16 amino acids. The CDR3 is CASSVGPAGIQETQYF. For the CDR3, the DNA is TGTGCCAGCAGCGTAGGCCCAGCGGGGATACAAGAGACCCAGTACTTC.

This chain links TRBV10-3 with TRBJ2-6; D is unresolved. Germline V gene data show CDR1 as ENHRY and CDR2 as SYGVKD. V lost 7 bases and J 4 bases, leaving 14 bases between the germline ends. This CDR3 region has 15 residues. The CDR3 here is CAINGGPAGANVLTF. CDR3 coding DNA: TGTGCCATCAATGGCGGCCCCGCCGGGGCCAACGTCCTGACTTTC.

This chain links TRBV10-1 with TRBJ1-3; D is perhaps TRBD1 (5 bases). The germline V gene encodes CDR1 WNHNN and CDR2 SYGVQD (reference sequence). V lost 11 bases, J lost 0 bases, and 17 bases lay in between. The CDR3 extends over 15 amino acids. The CDR3, as DNA: TGCGCCTGTTCCCAGGGTCAAAACTCTGGAAACACCATATATTTT. This codes for CACSQGQNSGNTIYF.

The rearrangement uses TRBV19 and TRBJ1-1; 8 nucleotides line up with TRBD1. Trimming at V came to 9 bases and at J to 4 bases, leaving 4 bases not matched to a gene. CDR1 and CDR2 from the germline V gene are LNHDA and SQIVND (reference sequence). The CDR3 has 12 amino acids. This CDR3 reads CASRDRGTEAFF. The CDR3 nucleotides are TGTGCCAGCCGCGACAGGGGCACTGAAGCTTTCTTT. The full variable domain, with the rest looked up from reference TRBV19 and TRBJ1-1, is DGGITQSPKYLFRKEGQNVTLSCEQNLNHDAMYWYRQDPGQGLRLIYYSQIVNDFQKGDIAEGYSVSREKKESFPLTVTSAQKNPTAFYLCASRDRGTEAFFGQGTRLTVV.

The chain combines TRBV27 with TRBJ1-6; 7 bases line up with TRBD1. The CDR3 extends over 12 amino acids. In germline, CDR1 is MNHEY, CDR2 SMNVEV (reference sequence). Trimming cost V 6 bases and J 9 bases; bases outside gene matches: 2. The CDR3 DNA follows: TGTGCCAGCAGGACAGGGTTTTCACCCCTCCACTTT. Protein product: CASRTGFSPLHF.

The chain's CDR3 is CASSDGRGNEQYF. CDR3 nucleotides: TGCGCCAGCAGTGACGGCAGGGGCAACGAGCAGTACTTC. The chain couples TRBV10-2 to TRBJ2-7; maybe TRBD1 (6 bases). Germline CDR1 WSHSY, CDR2 SAAADI. The germline V and J ends were trimmed by 3 bases and 5 bases, with 11 bases remaining between them. The CDR3 sequence is 13 residues long.

The V call is TRBV2, the J call TRBJ2-1; possibly TRBD2 for D (5 bases). V was cut by 7 bases and J by 5 bases, with 12 bases left in between. The CDR3 runs to 13 residues. Germline V lookup: CDR1 SNHLY, CDR2 FYNNEI. CDR3 DNA: TGTGCCAGCAATTCCCTGGGAGACAATGAGCAGTTCTTC. Its protein product is CASNSLGDNEQFF.

The chain combines TRBV5-1 with TRBJ2-1, with unresolved D. CDR3 length: 13 residues. The germline CDR1 and CDR2 sequences are SGHRS and YFSETQ. V lost 4 bases, J lost 3 bases, and 8 bases lay in between. The CDR3 here is CASSASSYNEQFF. The CDR3 DNA reads as TGCGCCAGCAGCGCTTCTAGCTACAATGAGCAGTTCTTC.

Only one count was recorded for this clone. The V and J genes are TRBV5-1 and TRBJ1-2; 9 bases line up with TRBD1. After removal of 0 bases from V and 4 bases from J, the junction contained 4 bases not matched to a gene. The CDR3 is made up of 15 amino acids. The germline gives CDR1 SGHRS, CDR2 YFSETQ. The CDR3 region is CASSLEGQGLYGYTF. CDR3 nucleotide sequence: TGCGCCAGCAGCTTGGAAGGACAGGGGCTCTATGGCTACACCTTC.

This clone has more than one count but fewer than ten. The V call is TRBV4-3, the J call TRBJ2-2; 8 bases align to TRBD2. The trim removed 1 base at V and 3 bases at J, leaving 4 bases unmatched. The CDR3 runs 16 residues. Germline V gene sequence: CDR1 LGHNA, CDR2 YSLEER. The chain's CDR3 is CASSQGASGYTGELFF. The CDR3 nucleotides are TGCGCCAGCAGCCAAGGGGCTAGCGGGTACACCGGGGAGCTGTTTTTT.

The V gene is TRBV12-5, the J gene TRBJ2-3; D remains ambiguous. Trimming took 2 bases from V and 0 from J, leaving 9 bases between them. CDR3 length: 15 residues. Germline V gene data show CDR1 as LGHNT and CDR2 as FRNRAP. CDR3 DNA sequence: TGTGCTAGTGGTTTGCGCGGCTGGAGCACAGATACGCAGTATTTT. Amino acid sequence: CASGLRGWSTDTQYF.

CDR3 sequence (DNA): TGTGCCAGCAGTGCCTCAGGGGGGCTTCTCTACGAGCAGTACTTC. Translating gives CASSASGGLLYEQYF. The genes are TRBV25-1 and TRBJ2-7, with D maybe TRBD1 (7 bases). Germline V gene sequence: CDR1 MGHDK, CDR2 SYGVNS. This CDR3 is 15 amino acids long. Trimming stripped 4 bases from V and 3 bases from J, with 16 bases between.

J is TRBJ2-3 and V is TRBV27; maybe TRBD2 (6 bases). The germline CDR1 and CDR2 sequences are MNHEY and SMNVEV (reference sequence). Trimming shortened V by 1 base and J by 0 bases, and 14 bases separated the two germline ends. The CDR3 consists of 17 residues. In DNA form, the CDR3 reads TGTGCCAGCAGTTTATTACGGAGGGATTCTAGCACAGATACGCAGTATTTT. Translation gives CASSLLRRDSSTDTQYF.